The entry below gives a single T cell receptor (beta chain) sequence along with its context. Antigen specificity is unknown. The entry originates in a study of CD8 T cells in Susac syndrome. Study summary: Blood was drawn from Susac syndrome patients while they were therapy-naive, on corticosteroids, or on intravenous immunoglobulin alone.

The CDR3 contains 14 residues. The J segment lost 7 bases and the V segment lost 6 bases, leaving 3 bases of the junction unmatched. CDR1 MDHEN and CDR2 SYDVKM come from the germline V gene. Random hexamers served to reverse transcribe roughly 0.45 to 1 ug RNA. immunoSEQ multiplex PCR amplified TCR beta CDR3 across 54 Vbeta, 13 Jbeta. TCRdb reprocessed the immunoSEQ multiplex PCR reads with MiXCR, giving one entry per CDR3 protein. The sample contains around 200,000 distinct CDR3 sequences, about 94% of which appear only once. Study observations and caveats: CD4+ T cell repertoires in Susac syndrome exhibited no evidence of clonal expansion.

Specimen: CD4+ T cells from PBMCs. V and J are TRBV28 and TRBJ2-7; 16 bases are shared with TRBD2. This sequence originates from a human donor with Susac syndrome. CDR3 nucleotide sequence: TGTGCCAGCAGCCCGGGACTAGCGGGAGGGGAGCAGTACTTC. Its translation is CASSPGLAGGEQYF.